This is a list of T cell receptor beta chains from one sample in a study of memory B cells and T cells in multiple sclerosis. These receptors' targets are unknown. Libraries were prepared by immunoSEQ multiplex PCR; TCRdb keeps only in-frame clonotypes and omits some of them. The data hold approximately 32,000 clones, with around 86% observed a single time. Sequenced input: PBMCs from blood kept in culture. These receptors were collected from a human donor with multiple sclerosis. The CDR3 runs from the conserved cysteine through the conserved F or W. The order of the fields is V gene, J gene, CDR3 protein.

TRBV7-2	TRBJ1-1	CASKTPNLNTEAFF
TRBV5-1	TRBJ2-1	CASSRDFYNEQFF
TRBV2	TRBJ2-7	CASAYRRVDEQYF
TRBV7-8	TRBJ2-7	CASSGAGVLEQYF
TRBV11-3	TRBJ2-7	CASSLFEQYF
TRBV9	TRBJ1-1	CASSVRQENTEAFF
TRBV27	TRBJ2-7	CASSSIGYEQYF
TRBV15	TRBJ2-1	CATAEANEQFF
TRBV27	TRBJ2-5	CASKRGDRETQYF
TRBV27	TRBJ2-4	CASSEAGTGVAKNIQYF
TRBV28	TRBJ2-3	CASTRGSARATDTQYF
TRBV27	TRBJ1-5	CASSPRQNNQPQHF
TRBV9	TRBJ1-3	CASSPTGVSGNTIYF
TRBV2	TRBJ2-3	CASSVPAGDTQYF
TRBV7-6	TRBJ2-7	CASSLRGLGDYEQYF
TRBV27	TRBJ1-5	CASSLFARGDQPQHF
TRBV28	TRBJ2-2	CASSLGGTGELFF
TRBV10-3	TRBJ2-6	CAISDKLSGANVLTF
TRBV11-2	TRBJ2-2	CASSLMYTGELFF
TRBV14	TRBJ1-1	CASSQDPGGKAEAFF
TRBV5-1	TRBJ1-4	CASSLGTGTGEKLFF
TRBV5-1	TRBJ2-2	CASSWGTSGKISGELFF
TRBV11-2	TRBJ2-7	CASSLIGGDEQYF
TRBV6-1	TRBJ2-3	CASSEYRGVGDTQYF
TRBV6-6	TRBJ1-4	CAGRRANEKLFF
TRBV7-9	TRBJ2-7	CASRGMDRAEYF
TRBV7-3	TRBJ1-1	CASSPWGATTEAFF
TRBV25-1	TRBJ1-1	CASSERGTEAFF